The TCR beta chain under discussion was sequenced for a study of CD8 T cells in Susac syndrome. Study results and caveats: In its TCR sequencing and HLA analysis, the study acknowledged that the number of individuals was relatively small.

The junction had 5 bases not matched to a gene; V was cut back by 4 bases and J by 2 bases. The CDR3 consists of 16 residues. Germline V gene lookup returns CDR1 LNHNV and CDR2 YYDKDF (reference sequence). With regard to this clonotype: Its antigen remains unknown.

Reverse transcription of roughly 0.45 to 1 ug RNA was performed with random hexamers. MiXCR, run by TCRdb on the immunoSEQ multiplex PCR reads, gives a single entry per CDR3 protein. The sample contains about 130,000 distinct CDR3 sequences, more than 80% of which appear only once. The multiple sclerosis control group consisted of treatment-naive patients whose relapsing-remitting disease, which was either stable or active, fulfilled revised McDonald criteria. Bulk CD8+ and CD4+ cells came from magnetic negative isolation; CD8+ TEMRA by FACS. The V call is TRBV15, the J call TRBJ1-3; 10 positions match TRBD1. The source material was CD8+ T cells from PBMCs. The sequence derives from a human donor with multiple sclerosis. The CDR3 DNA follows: TGTGCCACCAGCAAGGGACAGGGGATCGCTGGAAACACCATATATTTT. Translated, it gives CATSKGQGIAGNTIYF.